Below are 32 T cell receptor beta chains sequenced from a single sample in a study of shared clonotypes between healthy human individuals. Terminally differentiated effector memory CD45RA+ cells were excluded by CCR7 positive selection of CD45RO-negative cells. Sequencing used immunoSEQ multiplex PCR; TCRdb keeps in-frame clones, though not all of them. The table records hundreds of thousands of clones, 96% of them present only once. The sequenced material came from naive CD8+ T cells sorted from blood. The receptor source for this set is a woman in her twenties or thirties in good health.

This clone was seen a few times. The chain uses TRBV6-1 and TRBJ1-1, with unresolved D. Germline CDR1 reads MNHNS; CDR2 reads SASEGT. The V end was cut by 2 bases, the J end by 11 bases, with 27 bases between. The CDR3 loop spans 17 amino acids. DNA for the CDR3: TGTGCCAGCAGTGAAACCTTTCTAGTGGCAGTCCAGTTTGGGGCTTTCTTT. This translates into CASSETFLVAVQFGAFF.

This rearrangement joins TRBV5-1 to TRBJ1-1; no reliable D call. CDR3 length: 14 residues. CDR1 SGHRS and CDR2 YFSETQ come from the germline V gene. V was cut by 0 bases and J by 5 bases, with 11 bases left in between. CDR3 region: CASSLEFYGTEAFF. CDR3 bases: TGCGCCAGCAGCTTGGAGTTTTATGGTACTGAAGCTTTCTTT. The full variable domain, rest sourced from reference TRBV5-1 and TRBJ1-1, is KAGVTQTPRYLIKTRGQQVTLSCSPISGHRSVSWYQQTPGQGLQFLFEYFSETQRNKGNFPGRFSGRQFSNSRSEMNVSTLELGDSALYLCASSLEFYGTEAFFGQGTRLTVV.

This chain connects TRBV9 to TRBJ1-2; possible D gene TRBD1, 6 bases. The germline gives CDR1 SGDLS, CDR2 YYNGEE. The length of the CDR3 is 15 residues. Trimming left V 3 bases short and J 5 bases short, with 17 bases between. The CDR3 region has the DNA TGTGCCAGCAGCGGTTTAAGGGGGATTCAGTATGGCTACACCTTC. Encoded protein: CASSGLRGIQYGYTF.

The genes are TRBV5-6 and TRBJ2-3; 8 bases line up with TRBD1. V lost 6 bases to trimming and J lost 7 bases; unmatched junction nucleotides: 13. The CDR3 totals 15 residues. Germline lookup yields CDR1 SGHDT and CDR2 YYEEEE. The CDR3 loop is CASTYGRGRFNTQYF. The CDR3 region has the DNA TGTGCCAGCACCTACGGCAGGGGGCGGTTTAATACGCAGTATTTT.

The chain carries TRBV10-3 and TRBJ2-3; 12 bases align to TRBD2. Germline values: CDR1 ENHRY, CDR2 SYGVKD. Trimming took 3 bases from V and 2 from J; bases not matched to a gene: 3. The CDR3 totals 16 residues. The CDR3 DNA follows: TGTGCCATCAGTGAAGGACTAGCGGGATCCACAGATACGCAGTATTTT. Its protein is CAISEGLAGSTDTQYF.

The chain couples TRBV27 to TRBJ2-2; TRBD1 matches at 7 bases. Germline loops: CDR1 MNHEY, CDR2 SMNVEV (reference sequence). The V gene end was trimmed by 2 bases and the J gene end by 1 base; junction bases not matched to a gene: 10. CDR3 length equals 18 residues. The CDR3 protein is CASSLEFYRGVNTGELFF. In nucleotides, the CDR3 is TGTGCCAGCAGTTTAGAATTTTACAGGGGCGTGAACACCGGGGAGCTGTTTTTT.

This chain uses TRBV2 with TRBJ1-2; TRBD1 agrees at 11 bases. CDR1 and CDR2 (germline): SNHLY, FYNNEI. J lost 2 bases, V lost 6 bases, and 8 bases had no gene match. The CDR3 has 16 amino acids. CDR3 region: CASREDRGLINYGYTF. The CDR3 coding sequence is TGTGCCAGCAGGGAGGACAGGGGGCTTATAAACTATGGCTACACCTTC.

This clone was detected only once. The rearrangement uses TRBV28 and TRBJ2-3; 9 bases map to TRBD2. V dropped 4 bases and J dropped 5; count of bases not matched to a gene: 19. Germline lookup yields CDR1 MDHEN and CDR2 SYDVKM. The CDR3 covers 19 residues. Here the CDR3 reads CASSYRMILAGGRGDTQYF. CDR3 sequence (DNA): TGTGCCAGCAGTTATAGGATGATTTTGGCGGGAGGGCGTGGAGATACGCAGTATTTT.

V and J are TRBV19 and TRBJ2-1; tentatively, D is TRBD1 or TRBD2 (7 bases each). The germline V gene encodes CDR1 LNHDA and CDR2 SQIVND (reference sequence). Between the trimmed V and J ends, which lost 5 bases and 6 bases, there was a span of 14 bases. The length of the CDR3 is 14 residues. CDR3 residues: CASSPGGETNEQFF. CDR3 DNA: TGTGCCAGTAGTCCAGGGGGGGAGACCAATGAGCAGTTCTTC.

The chain recombines TRBV28 with TRBJ1-2; tentatively, D is TRBD1 (6 bases). Germline V gene data show CDR1 as MDHEN and CDR2 as SYDVKM. The CDR3 spans 14 residues. Trimming removed 8 bases from V and 0 bases from J, with 13 bases in between. The CDR3 spells CASYPGTPNYGYTF. CDR3 nucleotides: TGTGCCAGCTATCCCGGGACACCTAACTATGGCTACACCTTC.

The gene calls are TRBV6-5 and TRBJ2-7; D is possibly TRBD1 or TRBD2 (5 bases each). Trimming took 7 bases from V and 6 from J, leaving 16 bases between them. The CDR3 consists of 13 residues. Germline V gives CDR1 MNHEY, CDR2 SVGAGI. This CDR3 is CASNAVGTGEQYF. CDR3 sequence (DNA): TGTGCCAGCAATGCGGTGGGGACGGGCGAGCAGTACTTC.

The V gene is TRBV5-4, the J gene TRBJ2-7; 12 positions agree with TRBD2. The CDR3 sequence is 20 residues long. With 0 bases clipped from V and 0 bases from J, the junction kept 13 bases outside the gene matches. Germline V gene sequence: CDR1 SGHNT, CDR2 YYREEE (reference sequence). CDR3: CASSLAPSLAGGSNSYEQYF. In DNA, the CDR3 is TGTGCCAGCAGCTTGGCGCCCTCCCTAGCGGGAGGGTCGAACTCCTACGAGCAGTACTTC.

This clone has just one count. The rearrangement uses TRBV13 and TRBJ2-7; the D is unclear. The CDR3 length is 15 residues. Trimming pared 4 bases from V and 0 bases from J, leaving 13 bases between. Germline assignment: CDR1 PRHDT and CDR2 FYEKMQ (reference sequence). The CDR3 DNA follows: TGTGCCAGCAGCTCTCAGCTAAGGAGCTCCTACGAGCAGTACTTC. Residues: CASSSQLRSSYEQYF.

The CDR3 loop reads CASRQGSEQFF. Here the CDR3 DNA reads TGTGCCAGTAGACAGGGATCTGAGCAGTTCTTC. The V and J genes are TRBV19 and TRBJ2-1; possibly TRBD1 for D (6 bases). V dropped 6 bases and J dropped 9 bases, with 9 bases sitting between them. The CDR3 extends over 11 amino acids. CDR1 is LNHDA, CDR2 SQIVND, per germline (reference sequence).

In this sample, this clone turned up once. The chain links TRBV11-2 to TRBJ1-1, with D tentatively TRBD1 (5 bases). The CDR3 has 12 amino acids. The germline V gene encodes CDR1 SGHAT and CDR2 FQNNGV. The germline V and J ends were trimmed by 4 bases and 11 bases, with 14 bases remaining between them. In nucleotides, the CDR3 is TGTGCCAGCAGCTCCGGTACGACAGAGGCTTTCTTT. Encoded protein: CASSSGTTEAFF. The full variable domain, in which reference TRBV11-2 and TRBJ1-1 provide the parts outside the CDR3, is EAGVAQSPRYKIIEKRQSVAFWCNPISGHATLYWYQQILGQGPKLLIQFQNNGVVDDSQLPKDRFSAERLKGVDSTLKIQPAKLEDSAVYLCASSSGTTEAFFGQGTRLTVV.

V and J are TRBV5-6 and TRBJ1-2; D may be TRBD1 (6 bases). V lost 4 bases and J lost 4, with 14 bases in between. The CDR3 consists of 14 residues. Germline V gene sequence: CDR1 SGHDT, CDR2 YYEEEE. The CDR3 bases are TGTGCCAGCAGCGCGGGGGGGCGTAGCTATGGCTACACCTTC. Residues: CASSAGGRSYGYTF.

The chain uses TRBV27 and TRBJ2-1, with 10 bases identical to TRBD2. The CDR3 is 14 amino acids. The J segment lost 6 bases and the V segment lost 5 bases, leaving 4 bases of the junction unmatched. Germline CDR1 is MNHEY and CDR2 is SMNVEV (reference sequence). CDR3 region: CASSLGLASNEQFF. DNA for the CDR3: TGTGCCAGCAGTCTGGGACTAGCGAGCAATGAGCAGTTCTTC.

The gene calls are TRBV9 and TRBJ2-1, with TRBD2 as a possible D gene (5 bases). V was pared by 3 bases and J by 5 bases, with 18 bases between. Germline V gives CDR1 SGDLS, CDR2 YYNGEE. This CDR3 contains 16 residues. For the CDR3, the DNA is TGTGCCAGCAGCGCAAGTACTAGGGATTCAAACAATGAGCAGTTCTTC. Its translation is CASSASTRDSNNEQFF. Full variable domain (rest looked up from reference TRBV9 and TRBJ2-1): DSGVTQTPKHLITATGQRVTLRCSPRSGDLSVYWYQQSLDQGLQFLIQYYNGEERAKGNILERFSAQQFPDLHSELNLSSLELGDSALYFCASSASTRDSNNEQFFGPGTRLTVL.

The chain carries TRBV9 and TRBJ1-2; TRBD1 is a possible D gene (5 bases). Trimming pared 1 base from V and 6 bases from J, leaving 10 bases between. CDR3 size: 13 residues. Germline lookup yields CDR1 SGDLS and CDR2 YYNGEE. CDR3 coding DNA: TGTGCCAGCAGCGTACGGGGGTCAGATGGCTACACCTTC. Translating it yields CASSVRGSDGYTF.

This sequence joins TRBV6-1 and TRBJ2-7; D remains ambiguous. V was cut by 3 bases and J by 4 bases, with 16 bases left in between. The germline V gene encodes CDR1 MNHNS and CDR2 SASEGT. This CDR3 spans 15 amino acids. CDR3 sequence: CASSDGVSRIYEQYF. CDR3 nucleotides: TGTGCCAGCAGTGATGGGGTAAGCCGGATTTACGAGCAGTACTTC.

The V gene is TRBV9, the J gene TRBJ2-1; D not certain. CDR1 is SGDLS and CDR2 is YYNGEE in the germline V gene. The CDR3 is made up of 14 amino acids. V was clipped by 5 bases and J by 3 bases, with 12 bases between them. The CDR3 here is CASRDPLLYNEQFF. The CDR3 DNA reads TGTGCCAGCAGGGACCCTCTGCTCTACAATGAGCAGTTCTTC.

This sequence joins TRBV5-4 and TRBJ2-1; D is undetermined. The V end lost 3 bases, the J end lost 8 bases, and 9 bases lay between the germline ends. The CDR3 runs to 12 residues. Germline values: CDR1 SGHNT, CDR2 YYREEE (reference sequence). The CDR3 is CASSSTGHEQFF. The CDR3 bases are TGTGCCAGCAGCTCAACTGGACATGAGCAGTTCTTC.

The gene calls are TRBV9 and TRBJ1-1; 7 bases are a match to TRBD1. V shed 3 bases, J shed 7 bases, and the junction held 9 bases outside the gene matches. The germline V gene has CDR1 SGDLS and CDR2 YYNGEE. The CDR3 totals 14 residues. CDR3 region: CASSAAFQGGEAFF. The CDR3 DNA reads as TGTGCCAGCAGCGCCGCCTTTCAGGGGGGTGAAGCTTTCTTT.

The CDR3 is CASSPSVGQTSYEQYF. The CDR3 bases are TGTGCCAGCAGTCCCTCGGTGGGGCAAACCTCCTACGAGCAGTACTTC. This chain connects TRBV27 to TRBJ2-7; a weak D match, TRBD1 (5 bases). Trimming took 5 bases from V and 0 from J, leaving 17 bases between them. CDR1 is MNHEY, CDR2 SMNVEV, per germline (reference sequence). This CDR3 spans 16 amino acids.

The genes are TRBV7-8 and TRBJ2-1; 12 bases are shared with TRBD2. This CDR3 is built from 18 residues. J gave up 2 bases and V 5 bases, and 10 bases lay outside the gene matches. Germline CDR1 is SGHVS and CDR2 is FQNEAQ. The CDR3: CASSVLAGGRPPYNEQFF. The CDR3 DNA reads as TGTGCCAGCAGCGTACTAGCGGGAGGCCGACCCCCCTACAATGAGCAGTTCTTC.

J is TRBJ2-1 and V is TRBV5-4, with 10 bases fitting TRBD2. V lost 7 bases and J lost 7; bases outside the gene matches: 8. Germline CDR1 is SGHNT and CDR2 is YYREEE (reference sequence). The CDR3 runs 14 residues. CDR3 DNA sequence: TGTGCCAGCGGTCGGTCAGCGGGAGGGAATGAGCAGTTCTTC. Translated, it gives CASGRSAGGNEQFF.

This chain joins TRBV4-1 and TRBJ1-1, with 7 positions matching TRBD1. Germline CDR1 is MGHRA and CDR2 is YSYEKL. J lost 1 base, V lost 2 bases, and 4 bases had no gene match. This CDR3 contains 15 residues. CDR3 bases: TGCGCCAGCAGCCAAATGGGACAGACGAACACTGAAGCTTTCTTT. It translates to CASSQMGQTNTEAFF.

As for this clone: Germline and junction disagree at one end, which may indicate a read error. This chain uses TRBV10-3 with TRBJ1-2; D is ambiguous. Germline CDR1 ENHRY, CDR2 SYGVKD. CDR3 length: 14 residues. CDR3 in DNA: TGCGCCATCAGTGAGTCGGACCAGAACTATGGCTACACCTTC. Its protein product is CAISESDQNYGYTF.

The V gene is TRBV9, the J gene TRBJ2-7; D remains ambiguous. The germline CDR1 and CDR2 sequences are SGDLS and YYNGEE. The CDR3 totals 14 residues. V lost 3 bases, J lost 2 bases, and 12 bases lay in between. DNA of the CDR3: TGTGCCAGCAGCGCCGGGTCTGAAACCTACGAGCAGTACTTC. Translation gives CASSAGSETYEQYF.

The CDR3 here is CASSFTGRTGFGNTIYF. The CDR3 DNA sequence: TGTGCCAGCAGCTTTACCGGGAGGACAGGGTTTGGAAACACCATATATTTT. The chain joins TRBV11-2 to TRBJ1-3, with 8 positions matching TRBD1. The CDR3 loop spans 17 amino acids. V dropped 3 bases and J dropped 3; count of bases not matched to a gene: 10. Per the germline V gene, CDR1 is SGHAT and CDR2 is FQNNGV. Combining the CDR3 with reference TRBV11-2 and TRBJ1-3 gives the whole variable domain EAGVAQSPRYKIIEKRQSVAFWCNPISGHATLYWYQQILGQGPKLLIQFQNNGVVDDSQLPKDRFSAERLKGVDSTLKIQPAKLEDSAVYLCASSFTGRTGFGNTIYFGEGSWLTVV.

The genes are TRBV28 and TRBJ2-1; 8 positions agree with TRBD2. The CDR3 has 15 amino acids. CDR1 and CDR2 (germline): MDHEN, SYDVKM. Trimming removed 1 base from V and 8 bases from J; junction bases left unmatched: 7. The CDR3 DNA reads as TGTGCCAGCAGTTTATACGGCGGGAGGATCGATGAGCAGTTCTTC. Its protein product is CASSLYGGRIDEQFF.

This rearrangement joins TRBV19 to TRBJ1-1; no clear D. Between the trimmed V and J ends, which lost 3 bases and 4 bases, there was a span of 9 bases. This CDR3 has 13 amino acids. The V gene's germline CDR1 is LNHDA and CDR2 SQIVND (reference sequence). Here the CDR3 reads CASSIVLVTEAFF. The CDR3 DNA reads as TGTGCCAGTAGTATTGTCCTGGTCACTGAAGCTTTCTTT.